This T cell receptor beta chain was captured by sequencing in a study of PD-L1 blockade in urothelial cancer. Background on the study: Every 3 weeks, patients received intravenous atezolizumab 1,200 mg, beginning 2014. Previous chemotherapy exposure amounted to 0 to 3 regimens for patients.

TCRdb keeps only in-frame clones here, not all; method: immunoSEQ multiplex PCR. The sample has about 88,000 clones, more than 85% seen once; the top ten hold over 8.5%. Germline CDR1 is PRHDT and CDR2 is FYEKMQ (reference sequence). Trimming took 8 bases from V and 1 from J, leaving 14 bases between them. The CDR3 has 14 amino acids. V is TRBV13 and J is TRBJ2-5; D not resolved. The origin of this receptor is a man aged 55 to 70 with urothelial cancer. The sample here was PBMCs, taken around atezolizumab (anti-PD-L1) treatment. The CDR3 sequence: CASRRFGPQETQYF. DNA for the CDR3: TGTGCCAGCCGTCGATTTGGGCCCCAAGAGACCCAGTACTTC.